These 17 T cell receptor beta chains were sequenced from one sample in a study of T cells in localized non-small cell lung cancer. Assay: immunoSEQ multiplex PCR; the TCRdb copy retains only in-frame clones and omits some. Among approximately 140,000 clones listed, about 90% were seen once. Specimen: peripheral blood, collected before any cancer treatment. Every receptor here comes from a female donor of 60 years or more with stage I lung adenocarcinoma.

The V and J genes are TRBV7-3 and TRBJ1-1; weak D call: TRBD1 (5 bases). CDR3 length: 13 amino acids. Germline CDR1 reads SGHTA; CDR2 reads FQGTGA. Trimming removed 4 bases from V and 0 bases from J, with 6 bases in between. This CDR3 is CASSWGLNTEAFF. The CDR3, as DNA: TGTGCCAGCAGCTGGGGGTTGAACACTGAAGCTTTCTTT.

The chain carries TRBV7-2 and TRBJ2-5; 11 bases fit TRBD2. The CDR3 is 15 residues long. CDR1 and CDR2 from the germline V gene are SGHTA and FQGNSA. V was pared by 5 bases and J by 4 bases, with 6 bases of the junction left unmatched. The CDR3 DNA sequence: TGTGCCAGCAGCCTCCGACTAGCGGGGACAGAGACCCAGTACTTC. It specifies CASSLRLAGTETQYF.

The chain is built from TRBV6-5 and TRBJ2-1; 10 nucleotides agree with TRBD1. J lost 10 bases, V lost 9 bases, and 6 bases had no gene match. Germline V lookup: CDR1 MNHEY, CDR2 SVGAGI. The CDR3 is 12 amino acids. The CDR3 nucleotides read TGTGCCAGTACGGGACAGGGGCCCGAGCAGTTCTTC. Translation gives CASTGQGPEQFF.

This chain connects TRBV21-1 to TRBJ2-7. TRBV21-1 is given as a pseudogene. The CDR3 spans 13 residues. CDR3 sequence: CASSPRPIYEQYF. In DNA form, the CDR3 reads TGTGCCAGCAGCCCACGGCCCATCTACGAGCAGTACTTC.

V gene TRBV27 combines with J gene TRBJ2-1; TRBD2 matches at 9 bases. This CDR3 contains 14 residues. With 7 bases clipped from V and 4 bases from J, the junction kept 5 bases outside the gene matches. From germline, CDR1 is MNHEY and CDR2 SMNVEV (reference sequence). The CDR3 region is CASTLAGLYNEQFF. CDR3 DNA: TGTGCCAGCACCCTAGCGGGACTTTACAATGAGCAGTTCTTC.

CDR3: CASSPRDIGEQYF. The DNA of the CDR3 is TGCGCCAGCAGCCCCCGGGACATAGGCGAGCAGTACTTC. This chain uses TRBV5-1 with TRBJ2-7; TRBD1 is a possible D gene (6 bases). The germline V and J ends were trimmed by 4 bases and 6 bases, with 14 bases remaining between them. The length of the CDR3 is 13 residues. Germline CDR1 SGHRS, CDR2 YFSETQ.

The chain employs TRBV28 and TRBJ2-7; no clear D gene. Trimming took off 6 bases at V and 3 bases at J, with 15 bases between the two ends. This CDR3 is 14 amino acids long. CDR1 and CDR2 from the germline V gene are MDHEN and SYDVKM. CDR3 residues: CASRAWAHNYEQYF. The CDR3 DNA follows: TGTGCCAGCAGGGCATGGGCTCACAACTACGAGCAGTACTTC.

This rearrangement joins TRBV21-1 to TRBJ2-4; the DNA was not compared with TRBD2, the D call given in the table. TRBV21-1 is reported as a pseudogene. This CDR3 has 20 residues. Here the CDR3 reads CASSKGLLRLAGGTKNIQYF. CDR3 nucleotide sequence: TGTGCCAGCAGCAAAGGCCTCCTTCGACTAGCGGGAGGGACCAAAAACATTCAGTACTTC.

This rearrangement joins TRBV2 to TRBJ2-7; D not certain. The CDR3 length is 11 residues. V shed 5 bases and J shed 3 bases, with 5 bases lying between them. In germline, CDR1 is SNHLY, CDR2 FYNNEI. For the CDR3, the DNA is TGTGCCAGCAGTCAGAACTACGAGCAGTACTTC. Amino acid sequence: CASSQNYEQYF. Full variable domain (missing parts from reference TRBV2 and TRBJ2-7): EPEVTQTPSHQVTQMGQEVILRCVPISNHLYFYWYRQILGQKVEFLVSFYNNEISEKSEIFDDQFSVERPDGSNFTLKIRSTKLEDSAMYFCASSQNYEQYFGPGTRLTVT.

The rearrangement uses TRBV4-2 and TRBJ2-7, with D hard to call. Germline values: CDR1 LGHNA, CDR2 YNFKEQ. The CDR3 extends over 13 amino acids. Trimming stripped 0 bases from V and 7 bases from J, with 10 bases between. In DNA form, the CDR3 reads TGTGCCAGCAGCCAAGATGCCACTGGAGAGCAGTACTTC. Translating it yields CASSQDATGEQYF.

This clone was recorded once. This rearrangement joins TRBV7-3 to TRBJ2-3; D is undetermined. The germline CDR1 and CDR2 sequences are SGHTA and FQGTGA. CDR3 size: 17 residues. The V end was cut by 0 bases, the J end by 2 bases, with 15 bases between. The CDR3 loop reads CASSLTSTRGITDTQYF. CDR3 nucleotides: TGTGCCAGCAGCTTAACGTCGACAAGAGGAATCACAGATACGCAGTATTTT.

J is TRBJ2-3 and V is TRBV18, with 7 bases identical to TRBD1. The V gene end was trimmed by 8 bases and the J gene end by 3 bases; junction bases not matched to a gene: 11. CDR3 size: 15 residues. CDR1 and CDR2 from the germline V gene are KGHSH and LQKENI. CDR3 bases: TGTGCCAGCGCCCGATCGGGACAGACAACAGATACGCAGTATTTT. Protein: CASARSGQTTDTQYF.

The V and J genes are TRBV5-4 and TRBJ1-2, with a tentative D call TRBD1 (6 bases). This CDR3 contains 14 residues. With 2 bases removed from V and 8 bases from J, the gap between germline ends came to 16 bases. The germline V gene has CDR1 SGHNT and CDR2 YYREEE (reference sequence). The CDR3 loop is CASSLQGPEYGYTF. The CDR3 DNA reads as TGTGCCAGCAGCTTACAGGGTCCGGAGTACGGCTACACCTTC.

The chain combines TRBV15 with TRBJ2-5, with TRBD1 as a possible D gene (6 bases). The germline V gene has CDR1 LNHNV and CDR2 YYDKDF (reference sequence). This CDR3 region has 16 residues. V lost 2 bases, J lost 0 bases, and 13 bases lay in between. CDR3 sequence reads: CATSRRQEPYQETQYF. The CDR3 DNA sequence: TGTGCCACCAGCAGACGACAGGAACCGTACCAAGAGACCCAGTACTTC.

This sequence joins TRBV15 and TRBJ2-1; TRBD2 matches 10 bases. The length of the CDR3 is 14 residues. V gave up 4 bases and J gave up 4 bases; unmatched junction bases: 1. Germline lookup yields CDR1 LNHNV and CDR2 YYDKDF (reference sequence). The CDR3 is CATSTGLAYNEQFF. DNA of the CDR3: TGTGCCACCAGCACGGGACTAGCGTACAATGAGCAGTTCTTC.

CDR3 residues: CASSSPRLGDTPSFYGYTF. CDR3 DNA sequence: TGCGCCAGCAGCTCACCCCGCCTGGGTGACACTCCATCCTTCTATGGCTACACCTTC. V gene TRBV5-1 combines with J gene TRBJ1-2, with D unclear. Germline lookup yields CDR1 SGHRS and CDR2 YFSETQ. Trimming shortened V by 3 bases and J by 4 bases, and 28 bases separated the two germline ends. The CDR3 covers 19 residues.

V gene TRBV10-2 combines with J gene TRBJ1-6, with a weak D call TRBD1 (5 bases). This CDR3 has 18 residues. Germline V gene sequence: CDR1 WSHSY, CDR2 SAAADI. V lost 6 bases and J 0 bases, leaving 18 bases between the germline ends. The CDR3 DNA sequence: TGCGCCAGCAGCTCCGGGACGGGCCCTAGCTCCTATAATTCACCCCTCCACTTT. Translating it yields CASSSGTGPSSYNSPLHF.